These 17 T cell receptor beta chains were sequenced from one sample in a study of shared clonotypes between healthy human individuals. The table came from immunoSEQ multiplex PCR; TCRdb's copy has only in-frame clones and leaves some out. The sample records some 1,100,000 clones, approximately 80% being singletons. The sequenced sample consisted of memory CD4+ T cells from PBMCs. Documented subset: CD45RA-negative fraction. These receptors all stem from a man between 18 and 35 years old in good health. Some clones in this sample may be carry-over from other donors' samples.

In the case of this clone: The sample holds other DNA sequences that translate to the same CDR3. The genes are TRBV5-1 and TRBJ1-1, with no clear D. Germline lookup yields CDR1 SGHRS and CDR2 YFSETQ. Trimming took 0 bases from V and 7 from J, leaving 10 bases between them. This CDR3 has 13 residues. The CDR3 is CASSLVSPSEAFF. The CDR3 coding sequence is TGCGCCAGCAGCTTGGTGTCTCCCAGTGAAGCTTTCTTT.

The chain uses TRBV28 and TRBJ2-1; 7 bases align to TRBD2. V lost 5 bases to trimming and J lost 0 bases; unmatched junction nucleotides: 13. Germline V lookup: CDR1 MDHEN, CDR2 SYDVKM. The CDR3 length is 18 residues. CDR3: CASSRRASGKSSYNEQFF. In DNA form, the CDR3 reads TGTGCCAGCAGTCGCCGGGCTAGCGGAAAAAGCTCCTACAATGAGCAGTTCTTC.

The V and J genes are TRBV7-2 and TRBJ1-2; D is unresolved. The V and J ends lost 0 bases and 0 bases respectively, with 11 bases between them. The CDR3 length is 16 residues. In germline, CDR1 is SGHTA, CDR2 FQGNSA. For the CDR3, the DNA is TGTGCCAGCAGCTTAGCCTCGGGCAGCCCTAACTATGGCTACACCTTC. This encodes CASSLASGSPNYGYTF.

CDR3 loop: CASSEIRRPRDRGSSIQYF. CDR3 in DNA: TGTGCCAGCAGTGAAATACGACGGCCCCGGGACAGGGGTTCTAGCATTCAGTACTTC. This rearrangement joins TRBV6-1 to TRBJ2-4; 10 positions match TRBD1. Trimming cost V 2 bases and J 9 bases; bases outside gene matches: 19. Germline V lookup: CDR1 MNHNS, CDR2 SASEGT. There are 19 residues in the CDR3.

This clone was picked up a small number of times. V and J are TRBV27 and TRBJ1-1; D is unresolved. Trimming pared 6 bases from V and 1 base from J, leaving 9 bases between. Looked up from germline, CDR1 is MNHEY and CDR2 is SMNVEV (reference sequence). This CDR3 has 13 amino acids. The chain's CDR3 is CASSRTRNTEAFF. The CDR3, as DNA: TGTGCCAGCAGCCGAACGCGGAACACTGAAGCTTTCTTT.

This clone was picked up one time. CDR3 bases: TGTGCCAGCAGCTTAGAGGGACAGGGCTTGAGCGAGCAGTACTTC. Its translation: CASSLEGQGLSEQYF. The rearrangement joins TRBV7-2 to TRBJ2-7, with 9 positions matching TRBD1. CDR3 length: 15 amino acids. The germline CDR1 and CDR2 sequences are SGHTA and FQGNSA. V shed 1 base and J 6 bases; nucleotides not matched to a gene: 7. Supplemented by reference TRBV7-2 and TRBJ2-7, the full variable domain reads GAGVSQSPSNKVTEKGKDVELRCDPISGHTALYWYRQSLGQGLEFLIYFQGNSAPDKSGLPSDRFSAERTGGSVSTLTIQRTQQEDSAVYLCASSLEGQGLSEQYFGPGTRLTVT.

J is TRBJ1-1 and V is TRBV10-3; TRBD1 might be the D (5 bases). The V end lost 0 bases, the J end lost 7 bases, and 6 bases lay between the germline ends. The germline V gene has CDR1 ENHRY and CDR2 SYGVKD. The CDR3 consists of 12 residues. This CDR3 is CAISESGLEAFF. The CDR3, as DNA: TGTGCCATCAGTGAGTCGGGGCTTGAAGCTTTCTTT.

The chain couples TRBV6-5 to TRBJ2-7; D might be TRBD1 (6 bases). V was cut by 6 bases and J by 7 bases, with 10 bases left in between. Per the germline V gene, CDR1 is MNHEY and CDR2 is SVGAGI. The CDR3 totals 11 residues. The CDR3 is CASSNGQEQYF. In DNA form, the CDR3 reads TGTGCCAGCAGCAACGGACAGGAGCAGTACTTC.

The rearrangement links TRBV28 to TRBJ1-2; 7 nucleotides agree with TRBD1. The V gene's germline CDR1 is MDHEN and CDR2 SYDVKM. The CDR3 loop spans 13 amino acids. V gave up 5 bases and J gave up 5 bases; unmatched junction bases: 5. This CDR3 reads CASSLQGQYGYTF. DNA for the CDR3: TGTGCCAGCAGTCTACAGGGGCAGTATGGCTACACCTTC.

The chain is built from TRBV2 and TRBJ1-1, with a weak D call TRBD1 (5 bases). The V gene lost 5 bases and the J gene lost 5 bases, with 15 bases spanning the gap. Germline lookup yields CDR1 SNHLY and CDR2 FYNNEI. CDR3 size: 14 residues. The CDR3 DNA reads TGTGCCAGCAGTCAGGACACCGAGGCGACTGAAGCTTTCTTT. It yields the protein CASSQDTEATEAFF.

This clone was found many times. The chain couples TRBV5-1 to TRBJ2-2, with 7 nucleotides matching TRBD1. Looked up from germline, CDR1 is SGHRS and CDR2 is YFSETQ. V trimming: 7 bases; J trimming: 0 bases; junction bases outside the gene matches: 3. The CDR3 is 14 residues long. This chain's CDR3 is CASEQGSNTGELFF. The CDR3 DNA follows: TGCGCCAGCGAACAGGGGTCGAACACCGGGGAGCTGTTTTTT.

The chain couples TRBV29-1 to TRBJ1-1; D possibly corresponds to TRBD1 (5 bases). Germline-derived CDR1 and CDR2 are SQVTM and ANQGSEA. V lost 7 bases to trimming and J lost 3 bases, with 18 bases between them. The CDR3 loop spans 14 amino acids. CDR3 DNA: TGCAGCGCCAAAAAAGGCGGGGGGGACACTGAAGCTTTCTTT. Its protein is CSAKKGGGDTEAFF.

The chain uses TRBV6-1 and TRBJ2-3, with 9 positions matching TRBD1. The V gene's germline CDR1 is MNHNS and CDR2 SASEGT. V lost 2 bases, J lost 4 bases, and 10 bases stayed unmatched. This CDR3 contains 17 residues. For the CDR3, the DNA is TGTGCCAGCAGTGAACCCTTTAGACAGGGGGGATCAGATACGCAGTATTTT. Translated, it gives CASSEPFRQGGSDTQYF.

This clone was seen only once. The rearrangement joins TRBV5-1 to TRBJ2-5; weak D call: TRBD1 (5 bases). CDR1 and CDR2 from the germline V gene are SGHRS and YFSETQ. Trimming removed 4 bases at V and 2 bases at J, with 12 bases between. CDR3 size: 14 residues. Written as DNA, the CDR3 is TGCGCCAGCAGCCCCCGACAGATACAAGAGACCCAGTACTTC. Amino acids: CASSPRQIQETQYF.

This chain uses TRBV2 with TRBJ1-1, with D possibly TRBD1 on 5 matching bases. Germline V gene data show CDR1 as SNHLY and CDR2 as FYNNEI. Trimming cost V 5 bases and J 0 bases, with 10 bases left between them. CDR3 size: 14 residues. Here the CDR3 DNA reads TGTGCCAGCAGTACGGGGGGGTTGAACACTGAAGCTTTCTTT. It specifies CASSTGGLNTEAFF.

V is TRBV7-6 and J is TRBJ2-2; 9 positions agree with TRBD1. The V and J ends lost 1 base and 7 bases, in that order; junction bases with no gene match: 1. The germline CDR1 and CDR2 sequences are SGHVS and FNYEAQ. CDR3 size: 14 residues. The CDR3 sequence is CASSLGQGVGELFF. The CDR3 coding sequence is TGTGCCAGCAGCTTAGGACAGGGGGTCGGGGAGCTGTTTTTT.

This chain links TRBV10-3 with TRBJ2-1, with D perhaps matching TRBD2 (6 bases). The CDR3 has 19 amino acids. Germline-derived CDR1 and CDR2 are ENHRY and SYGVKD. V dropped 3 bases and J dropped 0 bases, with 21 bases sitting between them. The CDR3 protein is CAISDWGSGKLSSYNEQFF. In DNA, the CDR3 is TGTGCCATCAGTGATTGGGGTAGCGGTAAATTAAGCTCCTACAATGAGCAGTTCTTC.